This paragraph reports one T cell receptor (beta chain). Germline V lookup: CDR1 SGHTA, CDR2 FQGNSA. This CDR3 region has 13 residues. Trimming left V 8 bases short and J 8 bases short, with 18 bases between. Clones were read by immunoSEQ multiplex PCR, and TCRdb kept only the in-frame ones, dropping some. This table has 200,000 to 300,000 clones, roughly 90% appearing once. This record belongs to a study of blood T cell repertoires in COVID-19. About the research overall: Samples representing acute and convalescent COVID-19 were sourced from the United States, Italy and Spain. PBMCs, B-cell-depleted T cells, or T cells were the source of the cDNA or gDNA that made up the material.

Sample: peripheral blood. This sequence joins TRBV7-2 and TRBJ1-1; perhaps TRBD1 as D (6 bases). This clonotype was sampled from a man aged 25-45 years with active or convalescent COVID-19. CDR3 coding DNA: TGTGCCAGCCGGGGAGTGGGGACACTGGAAGCTTTCTTT. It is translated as CASRGVGTLEAFF.